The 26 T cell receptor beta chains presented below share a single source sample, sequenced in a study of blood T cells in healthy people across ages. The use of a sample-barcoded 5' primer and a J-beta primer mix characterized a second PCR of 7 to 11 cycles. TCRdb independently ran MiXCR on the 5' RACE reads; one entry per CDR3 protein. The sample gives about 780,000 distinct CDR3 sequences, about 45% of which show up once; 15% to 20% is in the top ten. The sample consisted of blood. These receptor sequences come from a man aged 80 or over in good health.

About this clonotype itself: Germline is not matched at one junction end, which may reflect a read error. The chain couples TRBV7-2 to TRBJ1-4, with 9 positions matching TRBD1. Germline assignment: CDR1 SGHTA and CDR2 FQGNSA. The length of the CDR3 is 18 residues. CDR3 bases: TGTGCCAGCAGCTTACGAGGGACAGGGCCCAGTACTAATGAAGAACTGTTTTTT. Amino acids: CASSLRGTGPSTNEELFF.

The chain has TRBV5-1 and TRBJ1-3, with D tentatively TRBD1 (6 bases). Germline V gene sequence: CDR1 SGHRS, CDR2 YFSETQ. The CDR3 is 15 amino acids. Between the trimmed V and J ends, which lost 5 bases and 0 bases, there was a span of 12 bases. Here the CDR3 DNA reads TGCGCCAGCAGAAGACAGGATAGCTCTGGAAACACCATATATTTT. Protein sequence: CASRRQDSSGNTIYF.

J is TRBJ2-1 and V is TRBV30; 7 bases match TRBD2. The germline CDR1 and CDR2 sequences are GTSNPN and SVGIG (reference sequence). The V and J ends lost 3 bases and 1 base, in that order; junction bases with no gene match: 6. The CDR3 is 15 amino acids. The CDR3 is CAWRRGGSSYNEQFF. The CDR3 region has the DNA TGTGCCTGGAGACGGGGCGGGAGTTCCTACAATGAGCAGTTCTTC.

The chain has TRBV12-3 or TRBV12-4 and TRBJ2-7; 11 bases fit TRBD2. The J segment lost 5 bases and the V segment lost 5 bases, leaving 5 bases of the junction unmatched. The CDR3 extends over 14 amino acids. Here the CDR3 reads CASSGGLAVHEQYF. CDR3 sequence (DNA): TGTGCCAGCAGTGGGGGACTAGCGGTTCACGAGCAGTACTTC.

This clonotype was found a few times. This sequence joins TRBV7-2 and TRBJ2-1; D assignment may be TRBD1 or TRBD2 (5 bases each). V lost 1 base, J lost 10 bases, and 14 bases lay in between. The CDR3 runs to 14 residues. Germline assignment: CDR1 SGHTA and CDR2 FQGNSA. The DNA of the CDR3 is TGTGCCAGCAGCTTAGTCGGGACCACGGGAGAGCAGTTCTTC. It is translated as CASSLVGTTGEQFF.

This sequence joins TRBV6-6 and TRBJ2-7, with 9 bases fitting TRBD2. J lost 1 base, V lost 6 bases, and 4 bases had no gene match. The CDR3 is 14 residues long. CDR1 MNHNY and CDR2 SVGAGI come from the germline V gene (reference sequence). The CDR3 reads CASRIAGVSYEQYF. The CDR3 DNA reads TGTGCCAGCAGAATAGCGGGAGTGTCCTACGAGCAGTACTTC.

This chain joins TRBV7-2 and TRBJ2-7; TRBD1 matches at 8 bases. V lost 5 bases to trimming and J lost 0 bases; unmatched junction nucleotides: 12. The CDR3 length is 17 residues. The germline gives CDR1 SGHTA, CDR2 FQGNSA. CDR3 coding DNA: TGTGCCAGCAGCGAACAGGGGGGACGAGGGAGCTCCTACGAGCAGTACTTC. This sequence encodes CASSEQGGRGSSYEQYF. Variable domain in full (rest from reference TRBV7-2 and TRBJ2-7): GAGVSQSPSNKVTEKGKDVELRCDPISGHTALYWYRQSLGQGLEFLIYFQGNSAPDKSGLPSDRFSAERTGGSVSTLTIQRTQQEDSAVYLCASSEQGGRGSSYEQYFGPGTRLTVT.

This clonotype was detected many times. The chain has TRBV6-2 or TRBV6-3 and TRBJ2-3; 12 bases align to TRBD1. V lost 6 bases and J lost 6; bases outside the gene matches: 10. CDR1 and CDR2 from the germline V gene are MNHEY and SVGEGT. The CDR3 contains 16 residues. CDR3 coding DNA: TGTGCCAGCAGAAAAACGGGACAGGGGGCCGGTGATACGCAGTATTTT. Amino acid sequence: CASRKTGQGAGDTQYF.

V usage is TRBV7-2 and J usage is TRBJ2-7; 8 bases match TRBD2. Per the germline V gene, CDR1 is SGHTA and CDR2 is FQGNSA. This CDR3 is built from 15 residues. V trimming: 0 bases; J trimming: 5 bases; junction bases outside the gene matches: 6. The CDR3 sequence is CASSLALAVRNEQYF. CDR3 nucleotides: TGTGCCAGCAGCTTAGCACTAGCGGTTCGCAACGAGCAGTACTTC.

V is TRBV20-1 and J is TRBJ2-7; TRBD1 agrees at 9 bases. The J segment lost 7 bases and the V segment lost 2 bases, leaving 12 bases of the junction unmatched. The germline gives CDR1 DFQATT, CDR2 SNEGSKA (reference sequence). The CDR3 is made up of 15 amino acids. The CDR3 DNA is TGCAGTGCTAGAAGGAGGACAGGGGACTGGAATGAGCAGTACTTC. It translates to CSARRRTGDWNEQYF.

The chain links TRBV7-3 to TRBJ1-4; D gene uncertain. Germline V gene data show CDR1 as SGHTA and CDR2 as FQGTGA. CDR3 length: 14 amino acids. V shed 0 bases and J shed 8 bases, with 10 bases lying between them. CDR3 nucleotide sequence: TGTGCCAGCAGCTTAACAGGGAGTGGAGAAAAACTGTTTTTT. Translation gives CASSLTGSGEKLFF.

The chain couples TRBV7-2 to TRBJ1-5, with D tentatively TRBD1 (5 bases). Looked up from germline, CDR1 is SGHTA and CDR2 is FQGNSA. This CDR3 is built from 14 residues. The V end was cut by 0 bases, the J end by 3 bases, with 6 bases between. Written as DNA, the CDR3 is TGTGCCAGCAGCTTAGCAGGGACCAATCAGCCCCAGCATTTT. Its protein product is CASSLAGTNQPQHF.

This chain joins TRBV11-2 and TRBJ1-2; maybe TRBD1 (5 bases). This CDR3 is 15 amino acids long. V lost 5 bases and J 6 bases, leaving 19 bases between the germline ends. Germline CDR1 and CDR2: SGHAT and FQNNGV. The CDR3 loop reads CASSLRGTDRDGYTF. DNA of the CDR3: TGTGCCAGCAGCCTACGAGGGACTGATCGCGATGGCTACACCTTC.

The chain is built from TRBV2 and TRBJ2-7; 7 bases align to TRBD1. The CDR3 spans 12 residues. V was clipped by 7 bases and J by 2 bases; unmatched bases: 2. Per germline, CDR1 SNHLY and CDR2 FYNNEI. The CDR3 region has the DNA TGTGCCAGCAAGGGGACAGCCTACGAGCAGTACTTC. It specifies CASKGTAYEQYF.

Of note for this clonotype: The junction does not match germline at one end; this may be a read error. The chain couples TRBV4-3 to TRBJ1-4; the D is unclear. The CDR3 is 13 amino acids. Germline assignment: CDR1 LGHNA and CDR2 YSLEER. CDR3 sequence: CASRQGLYEKLFF. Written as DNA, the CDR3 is TGCGCCAGCAGACAAGGATTGTATGAAAAACTGTTTTTT.

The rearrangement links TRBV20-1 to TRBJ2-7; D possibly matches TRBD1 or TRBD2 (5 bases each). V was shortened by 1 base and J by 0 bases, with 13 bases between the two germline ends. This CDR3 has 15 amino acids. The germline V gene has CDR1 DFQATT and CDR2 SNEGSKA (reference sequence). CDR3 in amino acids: CSARVRDGSSYEQYF. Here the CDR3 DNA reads TGCAGTGCTAGAGTGAGGGACGGATCCTCCTACGAGCAGTACTTC.

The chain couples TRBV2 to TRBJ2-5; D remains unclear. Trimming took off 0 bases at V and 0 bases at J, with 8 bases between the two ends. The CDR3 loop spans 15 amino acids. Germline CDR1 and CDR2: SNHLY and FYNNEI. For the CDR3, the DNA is TGTGCCAGCAGTGAAGCCGGCGCGTACCAAGAGACCCAGTACTTC. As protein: CASSEAGAYQETQYF.

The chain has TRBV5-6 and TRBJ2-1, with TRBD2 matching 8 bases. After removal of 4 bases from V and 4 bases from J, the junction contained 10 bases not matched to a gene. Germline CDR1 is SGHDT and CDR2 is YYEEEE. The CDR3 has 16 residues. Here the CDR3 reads CASSLAQREWYNEQFF. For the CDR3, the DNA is TGTGCCAGCAGCCTCGCCCAGCGGGAGTGGTACAATGAGCAGTTCTTC. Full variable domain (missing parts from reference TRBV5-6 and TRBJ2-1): DAGVTQSPTHLIKTRGQQVTLRCSPKSGHDTVSWYQQALGQGPQFIFQYYEEEERQRGNFPDRFSGHQFPNYSSELNVNALLLGDSALYLCASSLAQREWYNEQFFGPGTRLTVL.

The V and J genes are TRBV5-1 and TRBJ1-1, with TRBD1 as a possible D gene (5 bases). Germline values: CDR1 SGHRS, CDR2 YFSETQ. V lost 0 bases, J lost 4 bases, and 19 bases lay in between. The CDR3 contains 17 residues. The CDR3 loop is CASSLGGSVNTATEAFF. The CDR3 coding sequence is TGCGCCAGCAGCTTGGGGGGGTCGGTTAACACGGCCACTGAAGCTTTCTTT.

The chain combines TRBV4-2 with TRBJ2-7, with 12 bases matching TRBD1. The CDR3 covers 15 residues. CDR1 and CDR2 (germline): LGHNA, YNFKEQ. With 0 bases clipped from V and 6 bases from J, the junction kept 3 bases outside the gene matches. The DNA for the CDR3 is TGTGCCAGCAGCCAAGAGGGGACAGGGGGCTTCGAGCAGTACTTC. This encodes CASSQEGTGGFEQYF.

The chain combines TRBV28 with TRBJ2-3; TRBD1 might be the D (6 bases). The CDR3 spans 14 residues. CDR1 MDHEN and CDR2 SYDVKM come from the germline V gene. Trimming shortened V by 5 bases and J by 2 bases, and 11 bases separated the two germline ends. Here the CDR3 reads CASSAGVYTDTQYF. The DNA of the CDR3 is TGTGCCAGCAGTGCAGGGGTCTACACAGATACGCAGTATTTT.

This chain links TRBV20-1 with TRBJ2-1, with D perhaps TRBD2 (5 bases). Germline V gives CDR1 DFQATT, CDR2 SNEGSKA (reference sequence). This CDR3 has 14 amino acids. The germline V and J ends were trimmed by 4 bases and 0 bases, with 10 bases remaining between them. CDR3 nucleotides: TGCAGTGCTACACGGACTGGCTCCTACAATGAGCAGTTCTTC. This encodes CSATRTGSYNEQFF.

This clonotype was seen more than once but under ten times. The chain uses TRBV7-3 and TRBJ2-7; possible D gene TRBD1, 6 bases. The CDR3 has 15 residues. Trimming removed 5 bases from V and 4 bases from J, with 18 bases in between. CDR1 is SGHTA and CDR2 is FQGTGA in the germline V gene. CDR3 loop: CASSQGAGEHYEQYF. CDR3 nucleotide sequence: TGTGCCAGCAGCCAGGGTGCAGGGGAGCATTACGAGCAGTACTTC.

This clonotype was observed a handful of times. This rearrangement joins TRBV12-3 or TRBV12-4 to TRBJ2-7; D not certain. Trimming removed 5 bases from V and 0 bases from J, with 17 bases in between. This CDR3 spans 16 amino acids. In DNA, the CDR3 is TGTGCCAGCAGTCCTCACGGGCCAGCCAGCTCCTACGAGCAGTACTTC. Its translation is CASSPHGPASSYEQYF.

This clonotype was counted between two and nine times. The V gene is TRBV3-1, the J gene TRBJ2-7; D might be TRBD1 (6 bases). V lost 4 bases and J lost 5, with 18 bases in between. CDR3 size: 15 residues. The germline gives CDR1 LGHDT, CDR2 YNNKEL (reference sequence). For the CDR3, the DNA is TGTGCCAGCAGCCGGGTAGGGGGAGCGGTGGACGAGCAGTACTTC. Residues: CASSRVGGAVDEQYF.

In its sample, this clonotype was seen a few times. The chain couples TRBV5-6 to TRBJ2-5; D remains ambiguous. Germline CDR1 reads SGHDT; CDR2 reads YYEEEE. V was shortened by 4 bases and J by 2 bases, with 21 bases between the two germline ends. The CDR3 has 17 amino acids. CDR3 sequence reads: CASSPPGLIPLQETQYF. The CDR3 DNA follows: TGTGCCAGCAGCCCCCCAGGCTTAATCCCCCTACAAGAGACCCAGTACTTC.